This T cell receptor beta chain is drawn from a study of radiotherapy plus CTLA-4 blockade in lung cancer. Study-wide context: Objective responses arose in roughly 18% of patients, and around 32% experienced disease control. Study-wide results and caveats: There was expansion of tumor-derived TCR clones in blood after radiotherapy plus ipilimumab. Early blood T cell clone dynamics, with interferon-beta, were reported to best predict response.

The protocol was immunoSEQ multiplex PCR, while the TCRdb copy is restricted to in-frame clones and leaves out a portion. The repertoire has roughly 110,000 clones, 85% of them found once; the top ten carry roughly 2.5%. CDR1 is SQVTM and CDR2 is ANQGSEA in the germline V gene. Trimming took 8 bases from V and 2 from J, leaving 9 bases between them. The CDR3 is 11 amino acids. As to this clone: Its antigen is not identified.

Ipilimumab CTLA-4 blockade and focal radiation were given to patients with chemo-refractory metastatic non-small-cell lung cancer. The chain recombines TRBV29-1 with TRBJ1-2, with a possible D match to TRBD1 (5 bases). The material sequenced was peripheral blood, taken from a patient treated with radiotherapy plus ipilimumab. The receptor's source is a human donor with non-small cell lung cancer that progressed on radiotherapy plus ipilimumab. Some clones in this sample may be carry-over from other donors' samples. In DNA, the CDR3 is TGCAGCATGGGGGGGAACTATGGCTACACCTTC. It yields the protein CSMGGNYGYTF.